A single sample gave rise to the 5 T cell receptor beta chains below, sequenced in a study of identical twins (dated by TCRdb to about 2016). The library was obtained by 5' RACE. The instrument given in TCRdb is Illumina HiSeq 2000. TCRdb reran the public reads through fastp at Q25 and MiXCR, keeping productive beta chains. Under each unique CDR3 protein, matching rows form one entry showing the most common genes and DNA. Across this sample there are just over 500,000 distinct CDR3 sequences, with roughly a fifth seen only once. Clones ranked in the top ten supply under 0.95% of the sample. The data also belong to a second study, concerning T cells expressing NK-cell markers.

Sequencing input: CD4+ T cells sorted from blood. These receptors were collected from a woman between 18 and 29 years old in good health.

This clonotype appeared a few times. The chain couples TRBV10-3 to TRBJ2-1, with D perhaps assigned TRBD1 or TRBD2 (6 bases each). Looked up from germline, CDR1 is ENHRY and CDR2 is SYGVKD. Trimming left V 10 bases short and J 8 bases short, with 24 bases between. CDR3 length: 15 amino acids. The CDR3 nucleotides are TGTGCCACAGAGAGAGGGGGGAGTGGGTCGGATGAGCAGTTCTTC. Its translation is CATERGGSGSDEQFF.

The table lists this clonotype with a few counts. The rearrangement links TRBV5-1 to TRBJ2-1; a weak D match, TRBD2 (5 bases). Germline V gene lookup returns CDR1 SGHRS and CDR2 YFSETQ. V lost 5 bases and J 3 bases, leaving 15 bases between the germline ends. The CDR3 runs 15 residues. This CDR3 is CASRGWERDYNEQFF. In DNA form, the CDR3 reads TGCGCCAGCAGGGGGTGGGAACGGGACTACAATGAGCAGTTCTTC.

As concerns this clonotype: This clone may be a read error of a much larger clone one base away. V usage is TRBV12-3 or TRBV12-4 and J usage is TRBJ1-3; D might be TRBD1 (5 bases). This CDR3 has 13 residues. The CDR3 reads CASSGLSGDTIYF. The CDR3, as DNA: TGTGCCAGCTCGGGGCTCTCTGGAGACACCATATATTTT.

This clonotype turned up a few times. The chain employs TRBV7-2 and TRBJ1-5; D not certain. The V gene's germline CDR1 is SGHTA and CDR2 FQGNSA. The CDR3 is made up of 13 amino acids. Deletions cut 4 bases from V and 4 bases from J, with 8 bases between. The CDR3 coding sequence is TGTGCCAGCAGCTCACCAGGAAATCAGCCCCAGCATTTT. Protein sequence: CASSSPGNQPQHF.

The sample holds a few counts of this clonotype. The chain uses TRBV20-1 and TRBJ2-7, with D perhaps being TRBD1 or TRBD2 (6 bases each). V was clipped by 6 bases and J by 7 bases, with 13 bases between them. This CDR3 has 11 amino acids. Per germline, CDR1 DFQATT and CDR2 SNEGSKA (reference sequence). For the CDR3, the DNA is TGCAGTGCCGCGGAGGGGGATGAGCAGTACTTC. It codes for CSAAEGDEQYF.